The T cell receptor beta chain described here comes from a study of T-cell reconstitution after alpha-beta-depleted transplantation in children. Study results and caveats: Expanded graft clones numbering several hundred reportedly gave rise to alpha-beta T cells about two months after transplant.

A library of TCRbeta sequences, prepared with unique molecular identifiers, was generated. MiXCR, run by TCRdb on the PCR reads, gives a single entry per CDR3 protein. The table has almost 600,000 distinct CDR3 sequences, 20% to 30% seen once. As concerns this clonotype: Its matching antigen is unknown.

CDR3 size: 16 residues. V lost 0 bases, J lost 2 bases, and 3 bases stayed unmatched. Germline V gene sequence: CDR1 ENHRY, CDR2 SYGVKD. This sample comprised PBMCs, obtained before TCRalphabeta/CD19-depleted stem cell transplant. This sequence was found in a boy in the first two years of life with Wiskott-Aldrich syndrome, due to receive a stem cell transplant. The chain has TRBV10-3 and TRBJ2-1; 8 positions match TRBD2. The CDR3 region is CAISESVSGAYNEQFF. In DNA, the CDR3 is TGTGCCATCAGTGAGTCGGTTAGCGGGGCCTACAATGAGCAGTTCTTC.